Listed here are 23 T cell receptor beta chains from one sample, sequenced in a study of cytotoxic CD8 clonotypes in ibrutinib-treated CLL. Clones were read by immunoSEQ multiplex PCR, and TCRdb kept only the in-frame ones, dropping some. This table has about 30,000 clones, around three fifths appearing once. The sample consisted of PBMCs, taken before ibrutinib treatment. These receptors were taken from a human donor with chronic lymphocytic leukemia.

The chain couples TRBV25-1 to TRBJ1-2, with D possibly matching TRBD1 (5 bases). The ends were cut back, 1 base at V and 3 bases at J, with 9 bases in the middle. There are 14 residues in the CDR3. Germline V gene data show CDR1 as MGHDK and CDR2 as SYGVNS. The CDR3 bases are TGTGCCAGCAGTGAATGGGGCAGCGACTATGGCTACACCTTC. Encoded protein: CASSEWGSDYGYTF.

This clone was detected a few times. The chain uses TRBV27 and TRBJ2-7, with TRBD2 identical over 10 bases. The CDR3 spans 15 residues. Per germline, CDR1 MNHEY and CDR2 SMNVEV (reference sequence). The J segment lost 6 bases and the V segment lost 6 bases, leaving 11 bases of the junction unmatched. The CDR3 sequence: CASRLKLVAGGEQYF. The CDR3, as DNA: TGTGCCAGCAGGCTGAAACTGGTAGCGGGAGGCGAGCAGTACTTC.

This chain joins TRBV5-4 and TRBJ1-1, with a possible D match to TRBD1 (6 bases). The CDR3 runs 14 residues. Deletions cut 0 bases from V and 5 bases from J, with 11 bases between. Germline V gene sequence: CDR1 SGHNT, CDR2 YYREEE (reference sequence). The CDR3 here is CASSLGQGRTEAFF. In DNA, the CDR3 is TGTGCCAGCAGCTTGGGTCAGGGGAGGACTGAAGCTTTCTTT.

The chain links TRBV19 to TRBJ2-3, with a tentative D call TRBD2 (6 bases). CDR3 length: 14 amino acids. V lost 3 bases and J 1 base, leaving 8 bases between the germline ends. CDR1 LNHDA and CDR2 SQIVND come from the germline V gene (reference sequence). DNA for the CDR3: TGTGCCAGTAGTATTGGCGGGGGCACAGATACGCAGTATTTT. Protein: CASSIGGGTDTQYF.

This chain uses TRBV27 with TRBJ2-7; possibly TRBD1 for D (5 bases). The CDR3 spans 15 residues. The germline V and J ends were trimmed by 6 bases and 7 bases, with 22 bases remaining between them. Looked up from germline, CDR1 is MNHEY and CDR2 is SMNVEV (reference sequence). CDR3 bases: TGTGCCAGCAGACCCACTTCTCAGCCAGGGTTGGAGCAGTACTTC. Encoded protein: CASRPTSQPGLEQYF.

This rearrangement joins TRBV7-3 to TRBJ2-1, with 10 bases that match TRBD2. The V gene end was trimmed by 6 bases and the J gene end by 6 bases; junction bases not matched to a gene: 2. The length of the CDR3 is 13 residues. CDR1 SGHTA and CDR2 FQGTGA come from the germline V gene. The CDR3 protein is CASRAGGSNEQFF. The CDR3 DNA reads as TGTGCCAGCAGAGCGGGAGGGAGCAATGAGCAGTTCTTC.

This clone was counted only a few times. V gene TRBV27 combines with J gene TRBJ2-7; 12 bases match TRBD2. CDR3 length equals 13 residues. J lost 6 bases, V lost 4 bases, and 1 base had no gene match. The germline gives CDR1 MNHEY, CDR2 SMNVEV (reference sequence). The CDR3 coding sequence is TGTGCCAGCAGTTCGGGACTAGCGGGCGAGCAGTACTTC. Amino acids: CASSSGLAGEQYF.

A single count supports this clone. The CDR3 protein is CASSLVGQVVYEQYF. The CDR3 nucleotides are TGTGCCAGCAGCTTAGTAGGGCAGGTGGTGTACGAGCAGTACTTC. This rearrangement joins TRBV7-2 to TRBJ2-7; D not resolved. The V gene lost 1 base and the J gene lost 4 bases, with 14 bases spanning the gap. The V gene's germline CDR1 is SGHTA and CDR2 FQGNSA. The CDR3 totals 15 residues.

The V and J genes are TRBV7-2 and TRBJ2-7, with 9 positions matching TRBD2. From germline, CDR1 is SGHTA and CDR2 FQGNSA. This CDR3 is 13 amino acids long. J was trimmed by 4 bases and V by 4 bases; bases with no gene match: 2. The CDR3 nucleotides are TGTGCCAGCAGCTGGCTAGCGGGATACGAGCAGTACTTC. This gives the protein CASSWLAGYEQYF.

This clone was seen once. V is TRBV5-1 and J is TRBJ2-6; TRBD1 matches at 7 bases. Germline assignment: CDR1 SGHRS and CDR2 YFSETQ. The CDR3 is 16 amino acids. V was pared by 4 bases and J by 0 bases, with 4 bases of the junction left unmatched. The CDR3 protein is CASSDRVSSGANVLTF. The CDR3 DNA reads TGCGCCAGCAGCGACAGGGTGAGCTCTGGGGCCAACGTCCTGACTTTC.

The gene calls are TRBV29-1 and TRBJ2-7, with D possibly matching TRBD1 (7 bases). The CDR3 runs 13 residues. The germline CDR1 and CDR2 sequences are SQVTM and ANQGSEA. Deletions cut 4 bases from V and 3 bases from J, with 13 bases between. This chain's CDR3 is CSVVARGDYEQYF. The CDR3 region has the DNA TGCAGCGTTGTGGCCAGGGGGGACTACGAGCAGTACTTC.

Notes on this clone: The sample carries other DNA sequences with the same CDR3. The chain uses TRBV7-2 and TRBJ2-3; D unclear. Trimming shortened V by 1 base and J by 6 bases, and 8 bases separated the two germline ends. The CDR3 covers 13 residues. Per germline, CDR1 SGHTA and CDR2 FQGNSA. CDR3: CASSLGLADTQYF. CDR3 sequence (DNA): TGTGCCAGCAGCTTAGGGTTGGCGGATACGCAGTATTTT.

This clone was counted a few times. This chain's CDR3 is CASSERQGGVDEQYF. In nucleotides, the CDR3 is TGTGCCAGCAGTGAACGACAGGGAGGGGTAGACGAGCAGTACTTC. The rearrangement links TRBV2 to TRBJ2-7; D assignment may be TRBD1 or TRBD2 (7 bases each). Germline V CDR1 and CDR2: SNHLY, FYNNEI. This CDR3 comprises 15 residues. The V gene lost 2 bases and the J gene lost 5 bases, with 16 bases spanning the gap.

The chain combines TRBV5-6 with TRBJ1-2; D is perhaps TRBD1 (5 bases). This CDR3 is 15 amino acids long. Trimming removed 0 bases from V and 8 bases from J, with 17 bases in between. Germline values: CDR1 SGHDT, CDR2 YYEEEE. The CDR3 protein is CASSLADGHPKGYTF. The CDR3 DNA reads as TGTGCCAGCAGCTTGGCCGACGGACACCCAAAAGGCTACACCTTC. Full variable domain (missing parts from reference TRBV5-6 and TRBJ1-2): DAGVTQSPTHLIKTRGQQVTLRCSPKSGHDTVSWYQQALGQGPQFIFQYYEEEERQRGNFPDRFSGHQFPNYSSELNVNALLLGDSALYLCASSLADGHPKGYTFGSGTRLTVV.

This clone was observed a handful of times. The CDR3 coding sequence is TGTGCCAGCAGTATATGGGACAGAACGAACACTGAAGCTTTCTTT. Residues: CASSIWDRTNTEAFF. The V and J genes are TRBV6-1 and TRBJ1-1, with TRBD1 matching 7 bases. V shed 5 bases, J shed 1 base, and the junction held 7 bases outside the gene matches. The CDR3 totals 15 residues. CDR1 MNHNS and CDR2 SASEGT come from the germline V gene.

The chain recombines TRBV7-2 with TRBJ2-1, with D unclear. The CDR3 extends over 14 amino acids. The V end lost 3 bases, the J end lost 5 bases, and 11 bases lay between the germline ends. Per the germline V gene, CDR1 is SGHTA and CDR2 is FQGNSA. CDR3 residues: CASSFTASDNEQFF. CDR3 DNA: TGTGCCAGCAGCTTCACGGCCTCGGACAATGAGCAGTTCTTC.

The gene calls are TRBV19 and TRBJ2-3, with 13 bases aligning to TRBD2. This CDR3 is 16 amino acids long. Germline CDR1 reads LNHDA; CDR2 reads SQIVND (reference sequence). Trimming removed 5 bases from V and 3 bases from J; junction bases left unmatched: 5. CDR3 nucleotides: TGTGCCAGTAGTGCCCGGACTAGCGGGAGTACAGATACGCAGTATTTT. It specifies CASSARTSGSTDTQYF.

The V call is TRBV4-1, the J call TRBJ2-3; D is ambiguous. CDR1 is MGHRA and CDR2 is YSYEKL in the germline V gene. The CDR3 contains 18 residues. V dropped 0 bases and J dropped 8 bases, with 24 bases sitting between them. DNA of the CDR3: TGCGCCAGCAGCCAAGATCCTTTTAGGCCCACTTCACTTGGTACGCAGTATTTT. It specifies CASSQDPFRPTSLGTQYF.

The chain joins TRBV6-1 to TRBJ2-7; 9 bases line up with TRBD1. Trimming at V came to 2 bases and at J to 5 bases, leaving 7 bases not matched to a gene. The CDR3 length is 15 residues. In germline, CDR1 is MNHNS, CDR2 SASEGT. CDR3 sequence (DNA): TGTGCCAGCAGTGAATTCGGGACAGGGCGCGACGAGCAGTACTTC. Amino acids: CASSEFGTGRDEQYF.

J is TRBJ1-1 and V is TRBV29-1; no reliable D call. The CDR3 spans 14 residues. Germline V gives CDR1 SQVTM, CDR2 ANQGSEA. Deletions cut 7 bases from V and 5 bases from J, with 20 bases between. DNA of the CDR3: TGCAGCGCGCGGAGAGTGTTCCAAGGGACTGAAGCTTTCTTT. Translating it yields CSARRVFQGTEAFF.

This sequence joins TRBV4-1 and TRBJ2-3; 9 positions match TRBD1. CDR3 length equals 16 residues. CDR1 MGHRA and CDR2 YSYEKL come from the germline V gene. With 6 bases clipped from V and 4 bases from J, the junction kept 11 bases outside the gene matches. The CDR3 region is CASSRTGTGLSDTQYF. Here the CDR3 DNA reads TGCGCCAGCAGTCGAACCGGGACAGGGTTGTCAGATACGCAGTATTTT.

The chain is built from TRBV5-4 and TRBJ2-7; D might be TRBD1 (6 bases). Germline loops: CDR1 SGHNT, CDR2 YYREEE (reference sequence). The CDR3 is made up of 15 amino acids. V was shortened by 2 bases and J by 3 bases, with 15 bases between the two germline ends. The DNA of the CDR3 is TGTGCCAGCAGCTTTGGGGCAGGGGCCCTCTACGAGCAGTACTTC. This translates into CASSFGAGALYEQYF.

V is TRBV28 and J is TRBJ2-7; D is uncertain. This CDR3 is 12 amino acids long. Trimming removed 2 bases from V and 4 bases from J, with 6 bases in between. The germline V gene has CDR1 MDHEN and CDR2 SYDVKM. The CDR3 sequence: CASSLIIYEQYF. The CDR3 DNA reads as TGTGCCAGCAGTTTAATTATATACGAGCAGTACTTC.